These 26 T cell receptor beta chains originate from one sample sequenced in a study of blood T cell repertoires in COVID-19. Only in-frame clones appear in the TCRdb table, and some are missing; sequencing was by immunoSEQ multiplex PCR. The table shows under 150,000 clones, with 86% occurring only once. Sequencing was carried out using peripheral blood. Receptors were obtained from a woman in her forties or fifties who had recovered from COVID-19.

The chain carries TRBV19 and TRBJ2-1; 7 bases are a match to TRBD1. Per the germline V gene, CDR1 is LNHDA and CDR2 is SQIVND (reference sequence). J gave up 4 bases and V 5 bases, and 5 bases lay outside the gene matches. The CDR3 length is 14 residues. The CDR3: CASSEGQQYNEQFF. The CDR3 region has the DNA TGTGCCAGTAGTGAGGGACAGCAGTACAATGAGCAGTTCTTC.

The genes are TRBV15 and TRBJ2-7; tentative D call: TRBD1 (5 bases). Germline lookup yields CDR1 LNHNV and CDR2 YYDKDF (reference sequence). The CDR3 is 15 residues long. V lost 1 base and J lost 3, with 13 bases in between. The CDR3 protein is CATSRVDRAHYEQYF. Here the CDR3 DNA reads TGTGCCACCAGCAGAGTAGACAGAGCCCACTACGAGCAGTACTTC.

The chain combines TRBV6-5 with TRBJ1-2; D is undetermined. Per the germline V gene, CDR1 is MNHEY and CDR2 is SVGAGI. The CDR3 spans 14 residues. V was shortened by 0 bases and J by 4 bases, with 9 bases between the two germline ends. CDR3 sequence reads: CASSYSRGSYGYTF. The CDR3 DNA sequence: TGTGCCAGCAGTTACTCGCGGGGTAGCTATGGCTACACCTTC.

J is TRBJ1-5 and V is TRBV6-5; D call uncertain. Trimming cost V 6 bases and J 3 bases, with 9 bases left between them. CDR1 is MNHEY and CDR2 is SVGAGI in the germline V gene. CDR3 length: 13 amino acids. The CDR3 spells CASRSHLNQPQHF. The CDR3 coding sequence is TGTGCCAGCAGGTCACACCTCAATCAGCCCCAGCATTTT.

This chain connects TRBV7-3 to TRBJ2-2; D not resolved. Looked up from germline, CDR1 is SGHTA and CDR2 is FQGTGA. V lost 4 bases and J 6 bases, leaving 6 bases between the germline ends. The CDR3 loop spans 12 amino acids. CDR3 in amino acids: CASSSAAGELFF. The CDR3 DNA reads TGTGCCAGCAGCTCCGCGGCCGGGGAGCTGTTTTTT.

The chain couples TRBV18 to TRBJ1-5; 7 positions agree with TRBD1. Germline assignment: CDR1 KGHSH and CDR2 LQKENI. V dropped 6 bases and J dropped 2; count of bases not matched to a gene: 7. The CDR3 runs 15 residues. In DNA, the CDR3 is TGTGCCAGCTCGACAGGGTCATTCGGCAATCAGCCCCAGCATTTT. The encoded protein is CASSTGSFGNQPQHF.

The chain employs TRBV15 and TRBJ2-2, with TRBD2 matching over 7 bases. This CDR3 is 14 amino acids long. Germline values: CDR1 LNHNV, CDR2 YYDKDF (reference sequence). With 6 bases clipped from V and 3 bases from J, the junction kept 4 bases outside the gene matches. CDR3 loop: CATRGTTYTGELFF. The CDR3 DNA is TGTGCCACCAGGGGGACTACCTACACCGGGGAGCTGTTTTTT.

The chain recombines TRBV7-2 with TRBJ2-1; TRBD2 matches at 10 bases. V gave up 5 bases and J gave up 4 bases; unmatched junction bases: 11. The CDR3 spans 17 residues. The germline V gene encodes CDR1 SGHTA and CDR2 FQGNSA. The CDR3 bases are TGTGCCAGCAGCCGGACCTTAGCGGGAGGAAGGTACAATGAGCAGTTCTTC. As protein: CASSRTLAGGRYNEQFF.

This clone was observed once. The DNA of the CDR3 is TGTGCCACCAGCAGAGCTGGGGGAGGGAACACTGAAGCTTTCTTT. This gives the protein CATSRAGGGNTEAFF. The chain uses TRBV15 and TRBJ1-1; the D gene is possibly TRBD1 (5 bases). Trimming cost V 1 base and J 1 base, with 10 bases left between them. CDR1 and CDR2 from the germline V gene are LNHNV and YYDKDF (reference sequence). The length of the CDR3 is 15 residues.

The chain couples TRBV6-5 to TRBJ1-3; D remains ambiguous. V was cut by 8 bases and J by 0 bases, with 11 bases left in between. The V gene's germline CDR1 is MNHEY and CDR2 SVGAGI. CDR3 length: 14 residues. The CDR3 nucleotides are TGTGCCAGCCAGTACAGAATCTCTGGAAACACCATATATTTT. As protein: CASQYRISGNTIYF.

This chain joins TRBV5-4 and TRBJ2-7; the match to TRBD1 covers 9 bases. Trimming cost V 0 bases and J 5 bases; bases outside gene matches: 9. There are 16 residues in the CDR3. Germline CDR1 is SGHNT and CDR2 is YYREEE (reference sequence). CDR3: CASSLGGQGGENEQYF. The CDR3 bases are TGTGCCAGCAGCTTGGGGGGACAGGGTGGTGAAAACGAGCAGTACTTC.

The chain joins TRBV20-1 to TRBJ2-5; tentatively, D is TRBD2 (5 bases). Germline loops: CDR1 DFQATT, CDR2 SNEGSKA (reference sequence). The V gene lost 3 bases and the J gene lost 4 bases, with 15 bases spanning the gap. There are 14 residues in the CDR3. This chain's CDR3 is CSASGLQGRETQYF. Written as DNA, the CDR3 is TGCAGTGCTAGTGGACTCCAAGGAAGAGAGACCCAGTACTTC.

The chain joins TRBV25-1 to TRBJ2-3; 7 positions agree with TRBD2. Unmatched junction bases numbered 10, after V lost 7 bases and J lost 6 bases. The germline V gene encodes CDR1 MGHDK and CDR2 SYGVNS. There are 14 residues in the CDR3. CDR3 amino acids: CASNRAGAGDTQYF. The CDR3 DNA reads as TGTGCCAGCAATAGGGCGGGAGCCGGGGATACGCAGTATTTT.

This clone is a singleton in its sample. CDR3 nucleotides: TGTGCCAGCAGCTACAGACCCAACTATGGCTACACCTTC. The encoded protein is CASSYRPNYGYTF. The gene calls are TRBV12-3 or TRBV12-4 and TRBJ1-2; D remains ambiguous. The V and J ends lost 6 bases and 2 bases respectively, with 10 bases between them. The CDR3 loop spans 13 amino acids.

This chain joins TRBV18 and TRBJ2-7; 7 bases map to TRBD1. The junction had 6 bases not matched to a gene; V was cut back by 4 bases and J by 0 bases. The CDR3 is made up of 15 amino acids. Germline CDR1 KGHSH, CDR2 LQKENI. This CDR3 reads CASSQGQSISYEQYF. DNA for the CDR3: TGTGCCAGCTCACAGGGACAGAGTATCTCCTACGAGCAGTACTTC.

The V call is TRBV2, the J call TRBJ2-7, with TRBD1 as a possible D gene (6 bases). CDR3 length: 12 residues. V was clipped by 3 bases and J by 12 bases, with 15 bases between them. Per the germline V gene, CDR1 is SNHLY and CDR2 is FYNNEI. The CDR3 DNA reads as TGTGCCAGCAGTGATGGGTGGGGGACACTGTACTTC. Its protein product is CASSDGWGTLYF.

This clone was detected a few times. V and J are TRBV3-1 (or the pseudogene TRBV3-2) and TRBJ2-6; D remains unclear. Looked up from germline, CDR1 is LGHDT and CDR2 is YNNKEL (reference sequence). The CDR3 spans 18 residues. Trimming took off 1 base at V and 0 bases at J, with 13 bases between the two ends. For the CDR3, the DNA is TGTGCCAGCAGCCAAGTAAACCCAGGCAGCTCTGGGGCCAACGTCCTGACTTTC. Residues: CASSQVNPGSSGANVLTF.

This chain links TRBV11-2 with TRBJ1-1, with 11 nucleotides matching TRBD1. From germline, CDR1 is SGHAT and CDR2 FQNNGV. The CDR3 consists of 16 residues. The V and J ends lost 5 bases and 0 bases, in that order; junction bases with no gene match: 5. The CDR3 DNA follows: TGTGCCAGCAGCGGACGGACAGGGGGCTTGAACACTGAAGCTTTCTTT. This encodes CASSGRTGGLNTEAFF.

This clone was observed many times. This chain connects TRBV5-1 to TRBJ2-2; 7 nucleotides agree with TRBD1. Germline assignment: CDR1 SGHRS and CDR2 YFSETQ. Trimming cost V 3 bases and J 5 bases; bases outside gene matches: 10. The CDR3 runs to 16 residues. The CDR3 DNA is TGCGCCAGCAGCTCGACAGGGTTTAGTAGAACCGGGGAGCTGTTTTTT. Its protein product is CASSSTGFSRTGELFF.

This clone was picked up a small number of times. The chain's CDR3 is CASSLDSGLNTEAFF. The CDR3 DNA reads TGTGCCAGCAGCTTGGACTCCGGGTTGAACACTGAAGCTTTCTTT. The V call is TRBV5-4, the J call TRBJ1-1; the D is unclear. CDR1 and CDR2 from the germline V gene are SGHNT and YYREEE (reference sequence). This CDR3 has 15 amino acids. V was trimmed by 0 bases and J by 0 bases, leaving 9 bases between them.

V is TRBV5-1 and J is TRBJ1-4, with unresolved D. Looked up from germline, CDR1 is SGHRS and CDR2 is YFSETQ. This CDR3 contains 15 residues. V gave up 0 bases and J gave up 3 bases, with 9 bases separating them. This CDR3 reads CASSLERLPNEKLFF. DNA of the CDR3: TGCGCCAGCAGCTTGGAACGTCTACCTAATGAAAAACTGTTTTTT.

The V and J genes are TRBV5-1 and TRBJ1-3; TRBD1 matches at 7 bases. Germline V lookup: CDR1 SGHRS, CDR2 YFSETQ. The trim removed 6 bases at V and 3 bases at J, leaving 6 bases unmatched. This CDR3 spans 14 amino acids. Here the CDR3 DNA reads TGCGCCAGCAAGGAAGGGGGCTTTGGAAACACCATATATTTT. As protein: CASKEGGFGNTIYF.

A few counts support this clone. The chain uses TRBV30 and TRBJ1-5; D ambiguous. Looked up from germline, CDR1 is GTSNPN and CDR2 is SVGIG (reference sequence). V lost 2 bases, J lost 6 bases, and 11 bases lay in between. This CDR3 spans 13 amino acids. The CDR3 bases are TGTGCCTGGAGTATGGGCTCCCTTCAGCCCCAGCATTTT. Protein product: CAWSMGSLQPQHF. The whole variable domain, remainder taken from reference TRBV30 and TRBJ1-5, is SQTIHQWPATLVQPVGSPLSLECTVEGTSNPNLYWYRQAAGRGLQLLFYSVGIGQISSEVPQNLSASRPQDRQFILSSKKLLLSDSGFYLCAWSMGSLQPQHFGDGTRLSIL.

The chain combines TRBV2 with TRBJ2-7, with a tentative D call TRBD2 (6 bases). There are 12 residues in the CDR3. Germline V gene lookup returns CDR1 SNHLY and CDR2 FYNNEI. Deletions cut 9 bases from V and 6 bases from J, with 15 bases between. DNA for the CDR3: TGTGCCAGGCGGGATCCTACGGGCGAGCAGTACTTC. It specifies CARRDPTGEQYF.

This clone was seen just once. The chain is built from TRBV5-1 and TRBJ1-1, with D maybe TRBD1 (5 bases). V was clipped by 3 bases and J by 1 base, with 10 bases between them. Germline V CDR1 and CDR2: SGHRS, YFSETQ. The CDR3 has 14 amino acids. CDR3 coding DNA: TGCGCCAGCAGCTACGACAGCCCGAACACTGAAGCTTTCTTT. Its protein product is CASSYDSPNTEAFF.

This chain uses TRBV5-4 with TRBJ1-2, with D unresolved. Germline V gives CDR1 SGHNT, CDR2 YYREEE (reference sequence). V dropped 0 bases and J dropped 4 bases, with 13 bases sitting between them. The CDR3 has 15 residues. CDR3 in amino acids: CASSLAPATFYGYTF. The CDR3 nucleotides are TGTGCCAGCAGCTTGGCCCCCGCTACCTTCTATGGCTACACCTTC.